The entry below describes one T cell receptor beta chain. Its target is not known. Method: immunoSEQ multiplex PCR; TCRdb's copy keeps in-frame clones and lacks some. The table has more than 80,000 clones, about 96% seen once. CDR1 is SEHNR and CDR2 is FQNEAQ in the germline V gene (reference sequence). CDR3 length: 14 amino acids. V was clipped by 6 bases and J by 5 bases; unmatched bases: 9. This record belongs to a study of cytomegalovirus exposure and HLA in healthy donors. Study conclusions and caveats: The study labeled 164 TCR beta chains cytomegalovirus-associated. In vitro experiments confirmed that three CMV-associated chains were specific for CMV antigens.

The chain is built from TRBV7-9 and TRBJ2-5, with 7 bases fitting TRBD1. This TCR was recovered from a woman aged 18-29 years in good health and CMV-seronegative. The specimen sequenced was PBMCs. CDR3 coding DNA: TGTGCCAGCAGGGGTCCAGGGGGTAAGGAGACCCAGTACTTC. Its translation: CASRGPGGKETQYF.